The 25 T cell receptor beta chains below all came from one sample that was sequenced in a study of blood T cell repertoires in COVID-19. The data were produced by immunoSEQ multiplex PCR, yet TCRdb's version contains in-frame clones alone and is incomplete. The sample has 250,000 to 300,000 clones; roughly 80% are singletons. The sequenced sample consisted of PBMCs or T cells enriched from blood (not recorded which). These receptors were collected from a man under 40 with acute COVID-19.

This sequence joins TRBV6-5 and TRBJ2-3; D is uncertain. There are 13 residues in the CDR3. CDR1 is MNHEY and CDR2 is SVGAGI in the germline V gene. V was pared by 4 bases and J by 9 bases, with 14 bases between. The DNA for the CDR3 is TGTGCCAGCAGTTCTACGACTGCCTTGACGCAGTATTTT. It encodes CASSSTTALTQYF.

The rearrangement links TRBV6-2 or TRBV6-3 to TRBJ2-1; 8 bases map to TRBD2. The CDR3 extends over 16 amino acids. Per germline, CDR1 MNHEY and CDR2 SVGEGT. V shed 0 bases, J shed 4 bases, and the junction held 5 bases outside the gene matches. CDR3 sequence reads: CASSYSGGRPYNEQFF. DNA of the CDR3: TGTGCCAGCAGTTACTCTGGCGGGAGGCCTTACAATGAGCAGTTCTTC.

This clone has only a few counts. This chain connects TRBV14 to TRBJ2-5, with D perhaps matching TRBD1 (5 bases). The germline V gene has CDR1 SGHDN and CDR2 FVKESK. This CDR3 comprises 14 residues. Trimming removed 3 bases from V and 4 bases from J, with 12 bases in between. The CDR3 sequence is CASSQTVRGETQYF. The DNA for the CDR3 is TGTGCCAGCAGCCAGACAGTACGCGGAGAGACCCAGTACTTC.

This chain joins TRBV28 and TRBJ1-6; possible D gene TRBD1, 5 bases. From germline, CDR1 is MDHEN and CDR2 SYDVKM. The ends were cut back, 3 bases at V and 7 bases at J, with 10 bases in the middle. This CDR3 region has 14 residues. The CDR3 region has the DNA TGTGCCAGCAGTTTCCAGGGCCGCAATTCACCCCTCCACTTT. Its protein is CASSFQGRNSPLHF.

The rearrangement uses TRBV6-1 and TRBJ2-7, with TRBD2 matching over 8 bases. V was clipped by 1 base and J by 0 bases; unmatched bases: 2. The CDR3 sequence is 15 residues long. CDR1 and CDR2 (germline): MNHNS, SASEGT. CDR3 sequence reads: CASSEDLAGSYEQYV. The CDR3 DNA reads TGTGCCAGCAGTGAAGATCTAGCGGGCTCCTACGAGCAGTACGTC.

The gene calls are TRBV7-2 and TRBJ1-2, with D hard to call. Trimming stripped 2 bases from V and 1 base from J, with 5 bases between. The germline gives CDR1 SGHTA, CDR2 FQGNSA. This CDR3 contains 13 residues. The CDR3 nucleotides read TGTGCCAGCAGCTTAACAGTTAACTATGGCTACACCTTC. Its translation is CASSLTVNYGYTF.

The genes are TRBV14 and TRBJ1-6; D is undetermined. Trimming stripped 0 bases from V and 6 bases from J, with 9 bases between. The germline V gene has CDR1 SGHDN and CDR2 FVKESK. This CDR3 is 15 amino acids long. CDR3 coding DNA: TGTGCCAGCAGCCAAGATGTCATTTCTAATTCACCCCTCCACTTT. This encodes CASSQDVISNSPLHF. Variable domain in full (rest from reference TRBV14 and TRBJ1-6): EAGVTQFPSHSVIEKGQTVTLRCDPISGHDNLYWYRRVMGKEIKFLLHFVKESKQDESGMPNNRFLAERTGGTYSTLKVQPAELEDSGVYFCASSQDVISNSPLHFGNGTRLTVT.

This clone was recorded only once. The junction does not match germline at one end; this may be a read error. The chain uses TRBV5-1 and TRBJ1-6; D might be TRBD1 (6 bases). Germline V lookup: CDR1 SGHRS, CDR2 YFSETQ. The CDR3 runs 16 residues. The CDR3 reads CASSLDGQQYNSPLHF. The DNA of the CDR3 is TGTGCCAGCAGCTTGGACGGACAGCAATACAATTCACCCCTCCACTTT. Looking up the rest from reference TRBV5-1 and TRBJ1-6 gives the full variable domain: KAGVTQTPRYLIKTRGQQVTLSCSPISGHRSVSWYQQTPGQGLQFLFEYFSETQRNKGNFPGRFSGRQFSNSRSEMNVSTLELGDSALYLCASSLDGQQYNSPLHFGNGTRLTVT.

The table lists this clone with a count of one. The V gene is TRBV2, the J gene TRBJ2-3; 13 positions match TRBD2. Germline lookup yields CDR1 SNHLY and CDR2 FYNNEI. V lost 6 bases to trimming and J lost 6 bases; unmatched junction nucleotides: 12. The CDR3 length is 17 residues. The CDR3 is CASRSPGLAGIGDTQYF. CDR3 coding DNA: TGTGCCAGCAGAAGTCCGGGACTAGCGGGAATAGGTGATACGCAGTATTTT.

In DNA, the CDR3 is TGTGCCAGCGCGACAGGGGGTAGTCAGCCCCAGCATTTT. This codes for CASATGGSQPQHF. V is TRBV28 and J is TRBJ1-5, with TRBD1 matching 9 bases. Germline CDR1 is MDHEN and CDR2 is SYDVKM. The V segment lost 8 bases and the J segment 6 bases; nucleotides outside the gene matches: 5. The CDR3 sequence is 13 residues long.

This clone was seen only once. The CDR3 region has the DNA TGTGCCAGCAGCCCCGAACTAACAGGGCTCGGAGGCTACACCTTC. It yields the protein CASSPELTGLGGYTF. The chain carries TRBV4-2 and TRBJ1-2, with D tentatively TRBD1 (6 bases). The V and J ends lost 4 bases and 8 bases respectively, with 20 bases between them. Germline CDR1 is LGHNA and CDR2 is YNFKEQ. The CDR3 consists of 15 residues.

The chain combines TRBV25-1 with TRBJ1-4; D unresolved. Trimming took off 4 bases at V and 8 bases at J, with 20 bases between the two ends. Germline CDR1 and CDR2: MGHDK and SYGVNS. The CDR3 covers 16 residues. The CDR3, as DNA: TGTGCCAGCAGTGGAGGGTTAGGAGGGAAGGGCGAAAAACTGTTTTTT. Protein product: CASSGGLGGKGEKLFF.

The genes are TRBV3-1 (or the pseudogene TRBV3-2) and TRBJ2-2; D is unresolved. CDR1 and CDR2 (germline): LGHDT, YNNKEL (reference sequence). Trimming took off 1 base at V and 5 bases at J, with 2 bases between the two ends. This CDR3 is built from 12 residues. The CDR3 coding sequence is TGTGCCAGCAGCCAAGTAACCGGGGAGCTGTTTTTT. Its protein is CASSQVTGELFF.

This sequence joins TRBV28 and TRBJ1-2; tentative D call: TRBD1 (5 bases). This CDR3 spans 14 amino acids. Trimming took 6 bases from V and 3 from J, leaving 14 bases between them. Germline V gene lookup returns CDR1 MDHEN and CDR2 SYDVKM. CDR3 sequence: CASRQTGGDYGYTF. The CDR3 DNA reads TGTGCCAGCAGGCAAACCGGGGGTGACTATGGCTACACCTTC.

CDR3 nucleotides: TGCGCCAGCAGTCAAGACGGGGTTCGAACCTACGAGCAGTACGTC. Residues: CASSQDGVRTYEQYV. The rearrangement links TRBV23-1 to TRBJ2-7; D is perhaps TRBD2 (5 bases). TRBV23-1 is classed as an ORF, of uncertain function. V lost 2 bases to trimming and J lost 2 bases, with 13 bases between them. The CDR3 runs to 15 residues.

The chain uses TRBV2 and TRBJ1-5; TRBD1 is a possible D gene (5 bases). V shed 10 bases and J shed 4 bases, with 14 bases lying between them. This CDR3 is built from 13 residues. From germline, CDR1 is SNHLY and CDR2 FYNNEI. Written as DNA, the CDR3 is TGTGCCACAAGACCGGGGGGAAATCAGCCCCAGCATTTT. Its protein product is CATRPGGNQPQHF.

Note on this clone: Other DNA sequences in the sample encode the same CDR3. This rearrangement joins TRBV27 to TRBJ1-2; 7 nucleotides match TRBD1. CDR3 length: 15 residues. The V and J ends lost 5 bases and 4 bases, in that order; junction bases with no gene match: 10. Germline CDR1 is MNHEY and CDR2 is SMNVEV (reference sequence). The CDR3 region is CASSPRGQSSYGYTF. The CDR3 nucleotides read TGTGCCAGCAGTCCCAGGGGACAGTCTAGCTATGGCTACACCTTC.

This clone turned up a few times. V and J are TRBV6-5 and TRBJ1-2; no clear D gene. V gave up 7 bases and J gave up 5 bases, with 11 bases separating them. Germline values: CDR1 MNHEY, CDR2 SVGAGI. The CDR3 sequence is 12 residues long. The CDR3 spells CASNDMRYGYTF. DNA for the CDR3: TGTGCCAGCAACGATATGAGATATGGCTACACCTTC.

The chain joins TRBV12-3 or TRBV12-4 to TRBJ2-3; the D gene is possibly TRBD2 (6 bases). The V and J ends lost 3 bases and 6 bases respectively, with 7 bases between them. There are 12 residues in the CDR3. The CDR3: CASSLGGDTQYF. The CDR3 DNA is TGTGCCAGCAGTTTGGGGGGTGATACGCAGTATTTT.

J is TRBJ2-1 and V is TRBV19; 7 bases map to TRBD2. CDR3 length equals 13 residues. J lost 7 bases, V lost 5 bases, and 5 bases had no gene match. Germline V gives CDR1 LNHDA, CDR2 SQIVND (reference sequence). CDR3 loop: CASSQGAGNEQFF. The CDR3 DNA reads TGTGCCAGTAGTCAGGGAGCGGGAAATGAGCAGTTCTTC.

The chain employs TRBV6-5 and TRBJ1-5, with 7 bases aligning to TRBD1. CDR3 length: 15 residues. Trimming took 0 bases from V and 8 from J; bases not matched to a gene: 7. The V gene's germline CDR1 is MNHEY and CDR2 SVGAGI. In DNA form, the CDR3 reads TGTGCCAGCAGTTACTCGGGACAGCGTAGCGAGCCCCAGCATTTT. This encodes CASSYSGQRSEPQHF.

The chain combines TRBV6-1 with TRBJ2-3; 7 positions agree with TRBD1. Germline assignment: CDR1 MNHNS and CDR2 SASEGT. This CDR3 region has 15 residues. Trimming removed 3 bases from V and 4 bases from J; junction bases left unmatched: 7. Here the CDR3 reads CASSEHTGEADTQYF. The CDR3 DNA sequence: TGTGCCAGCAGTGAGCATACAGGGGAAGCAGATACGCAGTATTTT.

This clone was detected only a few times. The CDR3 here is CASSYSDRGYTF. The CDR3 DNA reads as TGTGCCAGCAGTTACTCCGATCGGGGCTACACCTTC. The V gene is TRBV6-5, the J gene TRBJ1-2; D is undetermined. The germline V gene has CDR1 MNHEY and CDR2 SVGAGI. The CDR3 loop spans 12 amino acids. The ends were cut back, 0 bases at V and 8 bases at J, with 7 bases in the middle.

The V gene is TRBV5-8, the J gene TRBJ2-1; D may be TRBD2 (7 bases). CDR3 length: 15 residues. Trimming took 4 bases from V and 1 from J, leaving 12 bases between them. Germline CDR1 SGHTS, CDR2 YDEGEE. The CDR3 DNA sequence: TGTGCCAGCAGCCTAGGGGGGGCGTCCTACAATGAGCAGTTCTTC. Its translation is CASSLGGASYNEQFF.

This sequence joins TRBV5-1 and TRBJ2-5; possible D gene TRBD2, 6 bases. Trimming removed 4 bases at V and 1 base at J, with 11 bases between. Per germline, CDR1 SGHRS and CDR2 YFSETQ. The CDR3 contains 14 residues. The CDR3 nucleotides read TGCGCCAGCAGCGGAGGGCGGAGCCAAGAGACCCAGTACTTC. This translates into CASSGGRSQETQYF.